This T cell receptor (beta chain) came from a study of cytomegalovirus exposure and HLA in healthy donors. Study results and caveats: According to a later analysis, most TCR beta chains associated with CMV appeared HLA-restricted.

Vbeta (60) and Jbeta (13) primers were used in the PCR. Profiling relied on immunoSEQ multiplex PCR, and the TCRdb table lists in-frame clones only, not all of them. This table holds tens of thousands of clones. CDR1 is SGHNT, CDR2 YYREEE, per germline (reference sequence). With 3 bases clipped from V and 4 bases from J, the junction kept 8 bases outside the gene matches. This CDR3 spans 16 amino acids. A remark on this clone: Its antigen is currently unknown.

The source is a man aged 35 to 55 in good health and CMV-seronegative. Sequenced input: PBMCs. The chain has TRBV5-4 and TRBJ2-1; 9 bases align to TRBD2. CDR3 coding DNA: TGTGCCAGCAGCTCCCGCGGGGGGGCCTCTTACAATGAGCAGTTCTTC. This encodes CASSSRGGASYNEQFF.